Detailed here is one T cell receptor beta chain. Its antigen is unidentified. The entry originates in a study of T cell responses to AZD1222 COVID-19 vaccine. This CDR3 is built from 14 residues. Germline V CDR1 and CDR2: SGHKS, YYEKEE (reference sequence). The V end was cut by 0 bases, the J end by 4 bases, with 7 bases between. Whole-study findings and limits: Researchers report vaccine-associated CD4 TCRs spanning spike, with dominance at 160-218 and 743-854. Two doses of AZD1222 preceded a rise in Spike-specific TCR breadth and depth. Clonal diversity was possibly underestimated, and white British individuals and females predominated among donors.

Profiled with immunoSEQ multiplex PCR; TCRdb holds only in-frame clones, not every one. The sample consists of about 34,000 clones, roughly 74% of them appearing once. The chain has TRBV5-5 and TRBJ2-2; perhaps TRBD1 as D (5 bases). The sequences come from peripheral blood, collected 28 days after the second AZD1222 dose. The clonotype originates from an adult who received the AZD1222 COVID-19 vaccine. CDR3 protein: CASSLGQSTGELFF. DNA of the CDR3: TGTGCCAGCAGCTTGGGACAGAGCACCGGGGAGCTGTTTTTT.